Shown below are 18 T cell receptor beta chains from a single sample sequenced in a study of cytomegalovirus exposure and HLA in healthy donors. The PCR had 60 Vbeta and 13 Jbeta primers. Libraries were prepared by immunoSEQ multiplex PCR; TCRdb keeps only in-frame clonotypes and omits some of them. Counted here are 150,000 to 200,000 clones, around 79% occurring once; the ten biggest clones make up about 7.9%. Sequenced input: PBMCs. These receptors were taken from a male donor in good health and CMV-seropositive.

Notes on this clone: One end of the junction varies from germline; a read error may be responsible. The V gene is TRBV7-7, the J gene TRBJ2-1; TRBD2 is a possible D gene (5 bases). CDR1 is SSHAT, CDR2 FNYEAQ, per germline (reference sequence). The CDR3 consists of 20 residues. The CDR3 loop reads CASSFRLATTFPSSYNEQFF. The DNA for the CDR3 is TGTGCTAGCAGCTTTAGGCTAGCCACCACGTTCCCTAGCTCCTACAATGAGCAGTTCTTC.

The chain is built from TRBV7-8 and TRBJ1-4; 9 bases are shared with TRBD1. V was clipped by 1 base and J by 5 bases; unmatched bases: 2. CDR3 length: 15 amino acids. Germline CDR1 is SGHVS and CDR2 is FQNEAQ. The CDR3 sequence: CASSLEGTGNEKLFF. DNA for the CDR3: TGTGCCAGCAGCTTAGAAGGGACAGGGAATGAAAAACTGTTTTTT.

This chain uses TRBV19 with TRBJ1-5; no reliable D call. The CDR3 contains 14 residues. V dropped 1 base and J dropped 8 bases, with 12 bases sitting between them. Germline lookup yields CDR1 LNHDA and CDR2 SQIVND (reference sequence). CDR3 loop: CASSIAGFWEPQHF. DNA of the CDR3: TGTGCCAGTAGTATAGCGGGGTTCTGGGAGCCCCAGCATTTT.

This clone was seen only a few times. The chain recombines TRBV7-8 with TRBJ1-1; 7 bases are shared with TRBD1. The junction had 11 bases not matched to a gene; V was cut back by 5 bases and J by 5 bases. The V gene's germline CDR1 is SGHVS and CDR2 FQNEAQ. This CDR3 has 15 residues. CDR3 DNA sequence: TGTGCCAGCAGCCTTAGTACAGGGGCGTGGACTGAAGCTTTCTTT. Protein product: CASSLSTGAWTEAFF.

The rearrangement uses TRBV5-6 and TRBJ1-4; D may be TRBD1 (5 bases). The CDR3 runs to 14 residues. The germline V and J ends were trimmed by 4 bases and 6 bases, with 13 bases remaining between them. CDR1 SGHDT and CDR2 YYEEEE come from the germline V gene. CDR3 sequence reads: CASSGGTSYEKLFF. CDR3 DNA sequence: TGTGCCAGCAGCGGCGGGACTAGTTATGAAAAACTGTTTTTT.

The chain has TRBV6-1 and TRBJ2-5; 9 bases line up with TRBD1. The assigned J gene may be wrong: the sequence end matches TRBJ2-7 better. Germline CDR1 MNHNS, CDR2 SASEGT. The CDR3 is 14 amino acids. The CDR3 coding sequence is TGTGCCAGCAGTGAACTCGGGACAGGGATCGAGCAGTACTTC. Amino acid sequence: CASSELGTGIEQYF.

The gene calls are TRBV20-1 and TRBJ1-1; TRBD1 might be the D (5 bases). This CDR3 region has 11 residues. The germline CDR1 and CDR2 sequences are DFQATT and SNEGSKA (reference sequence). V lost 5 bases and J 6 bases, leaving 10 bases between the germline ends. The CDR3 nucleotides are TGCAGTGCTGCTCAGGGTTCTGAAGCTTTCTTT. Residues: CSAAQGSEAFF.

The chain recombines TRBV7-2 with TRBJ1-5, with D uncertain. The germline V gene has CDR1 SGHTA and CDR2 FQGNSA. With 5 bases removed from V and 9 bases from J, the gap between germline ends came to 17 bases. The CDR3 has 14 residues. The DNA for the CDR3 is TGTGCCAGCAGCGGTAGCGTTGGAGGTGCGCCCCAGCATTTT. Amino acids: CASSGSVGGAPQHF.

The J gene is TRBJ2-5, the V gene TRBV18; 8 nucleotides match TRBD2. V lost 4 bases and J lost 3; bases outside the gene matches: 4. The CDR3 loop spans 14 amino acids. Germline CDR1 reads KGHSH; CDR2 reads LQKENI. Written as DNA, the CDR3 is TGTGCCAGCTCACAGGCGGGGGGTGAAGAGACCCAGTACTTC. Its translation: CASSQAGGEETQYF.

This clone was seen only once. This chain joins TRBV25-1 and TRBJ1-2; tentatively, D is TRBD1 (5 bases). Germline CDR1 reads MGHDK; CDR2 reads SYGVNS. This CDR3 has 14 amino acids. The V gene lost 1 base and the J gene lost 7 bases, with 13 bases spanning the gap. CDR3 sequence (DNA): TGTGCCAGCAGTGAATTTGGGGGGAGTGGTGGCTACACCTTC. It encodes CASSEFGGSGGYTF.

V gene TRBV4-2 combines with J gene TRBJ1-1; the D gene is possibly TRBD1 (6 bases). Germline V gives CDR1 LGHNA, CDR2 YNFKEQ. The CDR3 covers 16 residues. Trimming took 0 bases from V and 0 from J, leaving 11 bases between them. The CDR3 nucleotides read TGTGCCAGCAGCCAAGATAGGGGGTCGATGAACACTGAAGCTTTCTTT. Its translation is CASSQDRGSMNTEAFF.

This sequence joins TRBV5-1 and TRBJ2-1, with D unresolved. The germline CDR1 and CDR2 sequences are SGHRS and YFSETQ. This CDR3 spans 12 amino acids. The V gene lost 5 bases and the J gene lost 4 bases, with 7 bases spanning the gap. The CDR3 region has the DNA TGCGCCAGCAGACCCGAGTACAATGAGCAGTTCTTC. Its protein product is CASRPEYNEQFF.

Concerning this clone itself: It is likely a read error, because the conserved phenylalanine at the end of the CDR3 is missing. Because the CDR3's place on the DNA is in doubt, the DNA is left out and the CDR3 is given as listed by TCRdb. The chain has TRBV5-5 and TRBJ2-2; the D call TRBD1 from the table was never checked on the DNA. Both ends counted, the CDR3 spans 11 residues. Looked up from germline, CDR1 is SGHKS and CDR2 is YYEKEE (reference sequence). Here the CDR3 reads CASSPIYGPTG.

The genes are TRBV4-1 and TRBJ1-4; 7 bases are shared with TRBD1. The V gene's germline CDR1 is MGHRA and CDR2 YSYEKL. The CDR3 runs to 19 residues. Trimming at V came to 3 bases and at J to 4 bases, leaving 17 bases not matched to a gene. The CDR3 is CASSHPRTTGTSYNEKLFF. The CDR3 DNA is TGCGCCAGCAGCCACCCTCGAACGACAGGGACGTCATATAATGAAAAACTGTTTTTT.

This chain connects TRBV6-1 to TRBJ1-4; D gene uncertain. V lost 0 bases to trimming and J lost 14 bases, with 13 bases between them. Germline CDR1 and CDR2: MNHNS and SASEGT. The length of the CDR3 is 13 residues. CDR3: CASSEAPPTRLFF. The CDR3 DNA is TGTGCCAGCAGTGAAGCTCCCCCGACACGGCTGTTTTTT.

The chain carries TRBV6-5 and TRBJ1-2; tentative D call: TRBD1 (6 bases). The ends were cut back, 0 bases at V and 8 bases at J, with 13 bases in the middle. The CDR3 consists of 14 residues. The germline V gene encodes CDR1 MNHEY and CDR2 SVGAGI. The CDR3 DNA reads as TGTGCCAGCAGTTACTCTGGGGGGGCTAACGGCTACACCTTC. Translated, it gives CASSYSGGANGYTF.

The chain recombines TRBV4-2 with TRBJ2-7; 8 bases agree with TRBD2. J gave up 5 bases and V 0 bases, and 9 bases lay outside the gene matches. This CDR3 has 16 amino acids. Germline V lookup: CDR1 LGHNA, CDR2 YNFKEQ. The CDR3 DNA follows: TGTGCCAGCAGCCAAGAACGGGGGGGCCTTCCTCACGAGCAGTACTTC. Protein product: CASSQERGGLPHEQYF.

The CDR3 region has the DNA TGTGCCAGCAGCGAGGACAGGGGGCGGGACACTGAAGCTTTCTTT. Translating gives CASSEDRGRDTEAFF. This chain uses TRBV9 with TRBJ1-1; 11 nucleotides match TRBD1. There are 15 residues in the CDR3. Trimming at V came to 3 bases and at J to 3 bases, leaving 4 bases not matched to a gene. Germline V gives CDR1 SGDLS, CDR2 YYNGEE.